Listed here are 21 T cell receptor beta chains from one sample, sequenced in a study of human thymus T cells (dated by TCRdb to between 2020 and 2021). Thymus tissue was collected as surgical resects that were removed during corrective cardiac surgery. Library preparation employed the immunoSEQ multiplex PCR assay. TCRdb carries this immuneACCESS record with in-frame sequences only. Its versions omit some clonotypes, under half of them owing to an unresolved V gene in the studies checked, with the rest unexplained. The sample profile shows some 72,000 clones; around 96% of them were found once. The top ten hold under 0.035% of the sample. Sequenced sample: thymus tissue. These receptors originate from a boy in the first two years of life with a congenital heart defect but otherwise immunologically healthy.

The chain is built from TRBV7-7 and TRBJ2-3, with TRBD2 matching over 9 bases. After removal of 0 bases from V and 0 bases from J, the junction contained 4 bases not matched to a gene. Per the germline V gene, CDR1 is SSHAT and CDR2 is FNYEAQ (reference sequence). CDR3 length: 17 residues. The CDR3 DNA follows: TGTGCCAGCAGCTTAGCGCGGGGGGGCCGGAGCACAGATACGCAGTATTTT. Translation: CASSLARGGRSTDTQYF.

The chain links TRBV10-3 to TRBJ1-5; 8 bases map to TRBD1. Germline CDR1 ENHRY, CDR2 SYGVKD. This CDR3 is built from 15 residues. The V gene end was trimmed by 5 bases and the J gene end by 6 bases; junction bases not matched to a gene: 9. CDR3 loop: CAISQTQGAGQPQHF. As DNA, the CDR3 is TGTGCCATCAGTCAAACTCAGGGGGCTGGTCAGCCCCAGCATTTT.

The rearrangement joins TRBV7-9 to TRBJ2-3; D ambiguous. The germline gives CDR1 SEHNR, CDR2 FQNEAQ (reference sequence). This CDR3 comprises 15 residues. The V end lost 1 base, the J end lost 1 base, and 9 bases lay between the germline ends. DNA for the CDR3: TGTGCCAGCAGCTTAGGGGCAGGACGCACAGATACGCAGTATTTT. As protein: CASSLGAGRTDTQYF.

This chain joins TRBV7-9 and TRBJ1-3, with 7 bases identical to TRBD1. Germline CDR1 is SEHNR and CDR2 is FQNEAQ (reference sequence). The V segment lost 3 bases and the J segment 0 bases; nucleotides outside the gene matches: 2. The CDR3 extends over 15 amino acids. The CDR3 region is CASSLDRPSGNTIYF. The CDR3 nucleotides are TGTGCCAGCAGCTTGGACAGGCCCTCTGGAAACACCATATATTTT.

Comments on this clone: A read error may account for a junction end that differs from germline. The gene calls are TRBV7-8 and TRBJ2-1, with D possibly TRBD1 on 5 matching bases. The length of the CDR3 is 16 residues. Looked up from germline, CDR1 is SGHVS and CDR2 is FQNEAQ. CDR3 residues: CASSLEGPFQGVEQFF. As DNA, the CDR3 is TGTGCCAGCAGTTTAGAAGGGCCATTCCAGGGTGTTGAGCAGTTCTTC.

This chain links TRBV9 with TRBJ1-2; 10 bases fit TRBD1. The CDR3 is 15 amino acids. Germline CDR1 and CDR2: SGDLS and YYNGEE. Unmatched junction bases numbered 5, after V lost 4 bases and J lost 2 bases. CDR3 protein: CASSPWTGGNYGYTF. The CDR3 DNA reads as TGTGCCAGCAGCCCCTGGACAGGGGGAAACTATGGCTACACCTTC.

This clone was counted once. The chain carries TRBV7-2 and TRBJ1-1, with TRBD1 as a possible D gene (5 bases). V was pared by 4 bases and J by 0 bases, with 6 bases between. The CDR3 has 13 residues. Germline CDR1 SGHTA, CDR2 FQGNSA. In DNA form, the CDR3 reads TGTGCCAGCAGCTGGGGGATGAACACTGAAGCTTTCTTT. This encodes CASSWGMNTEAFF.

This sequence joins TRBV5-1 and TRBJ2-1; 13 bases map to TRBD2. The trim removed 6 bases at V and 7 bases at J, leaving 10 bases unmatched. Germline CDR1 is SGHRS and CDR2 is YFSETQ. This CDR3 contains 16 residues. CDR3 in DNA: TGCGCCAGCACGAACCTGGGACTAGCGGGGCGGAATGAGCAGTTCTTC. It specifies CASTNLGLAGRNEQFF.

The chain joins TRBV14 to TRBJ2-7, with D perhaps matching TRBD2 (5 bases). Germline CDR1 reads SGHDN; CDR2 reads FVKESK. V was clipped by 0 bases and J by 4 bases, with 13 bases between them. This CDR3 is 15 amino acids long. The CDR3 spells CASSQDRSEVYEQYF. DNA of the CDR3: TGTGCCAGCAGCCAAGACCGATCGGAGGTTTACGAGCAGTACTTC.

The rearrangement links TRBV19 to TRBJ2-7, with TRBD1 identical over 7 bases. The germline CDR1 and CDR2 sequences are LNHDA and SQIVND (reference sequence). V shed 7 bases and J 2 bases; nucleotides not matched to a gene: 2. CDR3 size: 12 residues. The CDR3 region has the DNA TGTGCCAGTAAGCAGGGGGCCTACGAGCAGTACTTC. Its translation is CASKQGAYEQYF.

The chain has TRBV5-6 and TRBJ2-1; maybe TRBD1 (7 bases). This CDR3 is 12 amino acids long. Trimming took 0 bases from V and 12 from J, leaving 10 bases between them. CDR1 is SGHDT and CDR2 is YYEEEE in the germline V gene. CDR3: CASSLAGGPQFF. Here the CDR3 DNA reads TGTGCCAGCAGCTTGGCAGGGGGGCCGCAGTTCTTC.

CDR3 in amino acids: CATQGSPNTGELFF. In DNA form, the CDR3 reads TGTGCCACCCAGGGGTCCCCGAACACCGGGGAGCTGTTTTTT. This chain links TRBV7-2 with TRBJ2-2; D perhaps matches TRBD1 (6 bases). The germline V and J ends were trimmed by 10 bases and 0 bases, with 12 bases remaining between them. Germline CDR1 and CDR2: SGHTA and FQGNSA. CDR3 size: 14 residues.

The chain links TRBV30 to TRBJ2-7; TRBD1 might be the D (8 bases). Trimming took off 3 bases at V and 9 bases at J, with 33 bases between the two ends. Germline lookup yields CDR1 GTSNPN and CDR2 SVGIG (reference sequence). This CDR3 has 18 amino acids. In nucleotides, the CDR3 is TGTGCCTGGAGCCAGGGGGGGACAGGAGTGCCGGAGGGGCGTTTGCAGTACTTC. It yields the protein CAWSQGGTGVPEGRLQYF.

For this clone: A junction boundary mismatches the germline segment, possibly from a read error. CDR3 sequence (DNA): TGTGCCACCAGCAGAGATAGCCCTCGAGCCGAGCGGTTCTTC. It encodes CATSRDSPRAERFF. The chain couples TRBV15 to TRBJ2-1; D is undetermined. Germline loops: CDR1 LNHNV, CDR2 YYDKDF (reference sequence). The CDR3 is 14 amino acids.

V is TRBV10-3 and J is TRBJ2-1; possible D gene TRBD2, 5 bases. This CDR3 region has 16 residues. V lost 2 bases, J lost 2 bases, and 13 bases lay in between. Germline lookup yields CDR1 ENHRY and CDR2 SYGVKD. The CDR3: CAISERTSLTYNEQFF. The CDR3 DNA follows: TGTGCCATCAGTGAGAGGACTTCACTTACCTACAATGAGCAGTTCTTC.

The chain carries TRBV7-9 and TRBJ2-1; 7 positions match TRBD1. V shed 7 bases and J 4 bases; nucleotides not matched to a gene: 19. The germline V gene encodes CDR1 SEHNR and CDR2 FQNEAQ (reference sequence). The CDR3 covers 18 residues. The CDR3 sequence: CASNLRQGPLKLYNEQFF. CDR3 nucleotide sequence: TGTGCCAGCAACCTCCGACAGGGACCCCTAAAACTTTACAATGAGCAGTTCTTC.

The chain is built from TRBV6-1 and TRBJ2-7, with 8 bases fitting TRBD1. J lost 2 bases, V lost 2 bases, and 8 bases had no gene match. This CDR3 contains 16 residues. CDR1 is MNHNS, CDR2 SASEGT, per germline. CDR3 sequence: CASSEYVTGVPYEQYF. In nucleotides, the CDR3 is TGTGCCAGCAGTGAATATGTGACAGGGGTCCCCTACGAGCAGTACTTC.

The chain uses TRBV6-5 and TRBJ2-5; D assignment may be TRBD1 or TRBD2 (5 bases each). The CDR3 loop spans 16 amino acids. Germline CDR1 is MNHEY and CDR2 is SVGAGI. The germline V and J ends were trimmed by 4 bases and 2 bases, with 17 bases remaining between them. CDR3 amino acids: CASSFWGREGQETQYF. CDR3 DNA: TGTGCCAGCAGTTTCTGGGGCCGCGAGGGGCAAGAGACCCAGTACTTC.

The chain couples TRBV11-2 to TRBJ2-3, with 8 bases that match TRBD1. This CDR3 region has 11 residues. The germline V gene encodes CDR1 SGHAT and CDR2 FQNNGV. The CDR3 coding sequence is TGTGCTCATGACAGGGGAGATACGCAGTATTTT. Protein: CAHDRGDTQYF.

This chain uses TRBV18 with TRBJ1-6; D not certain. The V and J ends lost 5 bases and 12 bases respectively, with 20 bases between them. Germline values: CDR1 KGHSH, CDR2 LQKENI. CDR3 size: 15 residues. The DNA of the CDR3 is TGTGCCAGCTCAGAGGACGGTAAACTTCGATTACCCCTCCACTTT. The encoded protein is CASSEDGKLRLPLHF.

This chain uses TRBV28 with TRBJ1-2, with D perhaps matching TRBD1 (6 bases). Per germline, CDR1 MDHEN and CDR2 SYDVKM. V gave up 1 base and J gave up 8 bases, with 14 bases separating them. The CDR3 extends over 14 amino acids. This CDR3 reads CASSLLRRGLGYTF. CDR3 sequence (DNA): TGTGCCAGCAGTTTATTAAGGCGGGGGCTCGGCTACACCTTC.